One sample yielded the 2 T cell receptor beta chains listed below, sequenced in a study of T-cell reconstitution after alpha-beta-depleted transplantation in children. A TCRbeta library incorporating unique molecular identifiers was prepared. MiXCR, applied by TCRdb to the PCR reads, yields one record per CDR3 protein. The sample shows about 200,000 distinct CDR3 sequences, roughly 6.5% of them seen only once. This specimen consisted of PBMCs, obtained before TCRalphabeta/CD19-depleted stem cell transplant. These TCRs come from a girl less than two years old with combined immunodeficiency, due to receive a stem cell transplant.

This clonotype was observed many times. The CDR3 sequence: CASSASSMYLQFF. CDR3 sequence (DNA): TGTGCCAGCAGCGCCTCTAGTATGTATCTGCAGTTCTTC. The rearrangement links TRBV9 to TRBJ2-1; D is unclear. The CDR3 is 13 residues long. Germline CDR1 is SGDLS and CDR2 is YYNGEE. V lost 3 bases, J lost 12 bases, and 16 bases lay in between.

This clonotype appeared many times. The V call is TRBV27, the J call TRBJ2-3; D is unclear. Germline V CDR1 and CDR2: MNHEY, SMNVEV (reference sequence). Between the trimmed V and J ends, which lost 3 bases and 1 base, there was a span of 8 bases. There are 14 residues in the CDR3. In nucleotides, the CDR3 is TGTGCCAGCAGTTTCAGCGCCCGCACAGATACGCAGTATTTT. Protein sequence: CASSFSARTDTQYF.